This TCR beta chain emerged from a study of cytomegalovirus exposure and HLA in healthy donors. Study-level findings and limits: Some V segments, including TRBV6-2 and TRBV6-3, were excluded as indistinguishable. Fewer N-insertions than the roughly 650-donor mean were reportedly shown by an Asian-associated ancestry cluster in a later analysis.

V lost 11 bases and J lost 4, with 11 bases in between. This CDR3 comprises 11 residues. Germline CDR1 is MNHEY and CDR2 is SMNVEV (reference sequence). Use of 60 Vbeta and 13 Jbeta primers characterized the PCR. Here immunoSEQ multiplex PCR was the method, and the copy in TCRdb shows in-frame clones only, minus some. The repertoire has more than 150,000 clones, approximately 85% of them found once; the top ten carry about 9.3%. As for this clone: Its matching antigen is unknown.

Sequencing used PBMCs. The chain has TRBV27 and TRBJ1-2; no clear D gene. The source of this sequence is a man between 18 and 35 years old in good health and CMV-seropositive. CDR3 residues: CAAGSAYGYTF. The DNA of the CDR3 is TGTGCCGCCGGCAGCGCCTATGGCTACACCTTC.